The 14 T cell receptor beta chains reported below all come from one sample, sequenced in a study of graft-versus-host responses after intestinal transplantation. Clones were sequenced by immunoSEQ multiplex PCR, and TCRdb holds only the in-frame ones, with some missing. This table holds 90,000 to 100,000 clones, 86% found once. The sequencing used PBMCs, collected 255 days after intestinal transplant. Every receptor here comes from a human patient who received an intestinal transplant, so some T cells may come from the graft donor.

This rearrangement joins TRBV30 to TRBJ1-5; TRBD1 is a possible D gene (6 bases). There are 13 residues in the CDR3. The V gene's germline CDR1 is GTSNPN and CDR2 SVGIG (reference sequence). V lost 5 bases to trimming and J lost 5 bases, with 13 bases between them. The CDR3 loop is CAWGQGRDQPQHF. The CDR3 region has the DNA TGTGCCTGGGGCCAGGGGAGGGATCAGCCCCAGCATTTT. The full variable domain, its missing parts supplied by reference TRBV30 and TRBJ1-5, is SQTIHQWPATLVQPVGSPLSLECTVEGTSNPNLYWYRQAAGRGLQLLFYSVGIGQISSEVPQNLSASRPQDRQFILSSKKLLLSDSGFYLCAWGQGRDQPQHFGDGTRLSIL.

The genes are TRBV7-2 and TRBJ1-2, with D tentatively TRBD1 (5 bases). The CDR3 is 13 amino acids. Germline V CDR1 and CDR2: SGHTA, FQGNSA. V lost 5 bases, J lost 9 bases, and 16 bases lay in between. The CDR3 sequence is CASSAGTAHRYTF. The DNA of the CDR3 is TGTGCCAGCAGCGCCGGGACTGCCCATCGCTACACCTTC.

V and J are TRBV28 and TRBJ2-7; 11 bases match TRBD2. CDR1 and CDR2 (germline): MDHEN, SYDVKM. This CDR3 is built from 14 residues. V was pared by 3 bases and J by 11 bases, with 9 bases of the junction left unmatched. The CDR3 DNA reads as TGTGCCAGCAGTTTTAGCGGGGGGGCGGAACAGGAGTACTTC. It codes for CASSFSGGAEQEYF. The variable domain in full, with the rest retrieved from reference TRBV28 and TRBJ2-7, is DVKVTQSSRYLVKRTGEKVFLECVQDMDHENMFWYRQDPGLGLRLIYFSYDVKMKEKGDIPEGYSVSREKKERFSLILESASTNQTSMYLCASSFSGGAEQEYFGPGTRLTVT.

This chain joins TRBV6-1 and TRBJ2-5; D ambiguous. Germline CDR1 MNHNS, CDR2 SASEGT. The CDR3 is 12 residues long. V lost 1 base to trimming and J lost 4 bases, with 4 bases between them. The CDR3 loop reads CASSEVGETQYF. The CDR3 bases are TGTGCCAGCAGTGAAGTAGGAGAGACCCAGTACTTC.

V and J are TRBV5-1 and TRBJ1-2, with D maybe TRBD1 (5 bases). The V gene lost 6 bases and the J gene lost 5 bases, with 14 bases spanning the gap. The CDR3 has 13 residues. Germline CDR1 is SGHRS and CDR2 is YFSETQ. CDR3 region: CASTLGGEYGYTF. The CDR3, as DNA: TGCGCCAGCACCCTGGGGGGGGAATATGGCTACACCTTC.

The rearrangement links TRBV7-9 to TRBJ2-5; D unclear. This CDR3 has 15 amino acids. Germline V gene sequence: CDR1 SEHNR, CDR2 FQNEAQ (reference sequence). V lost 5 bases to trimming and J lost 5 bases, with 18 bases between them. Here the CDR3 reads CASSAPSTGAETQYF. Here the CDR3 DNA reads TGTGCCAGCAGCGCCCCGTCGACGGGCGCGGAGACCCAGTACTTC.

Here the CDR3 DNA reads TGTGCCAGCAGTGGAATTGGCAATCAGCCCCAGCATTTT. Its translation: CASSGIGNQPQHF. V gene TRBV2 combines with J gene TRBJ1-5, with no clear D. CDR1 is SNHLY, CDR2 FYNNEI, per germline. The CDR3 has 13 residues. Trimming cost V 4 bases and J 2 bases, with 6 bases left between them.

The chain joins TRBV28 to TRBJ2-5, with 8 bases lining up with TRBD2. Germline CDR1 is MDHEN and CDR2 is SYDVKM. V lost 6 bases and J lost 8; bases outside the gene matches: 5. This CDR3 contains 12 residues. CDR3 loop: CASSRTSLTQYF. The CDR3 DNA reads as TGTGCCAGCAGCCGGACTAGCCTAACCCAGTACTTC.

The V call is TRBV19, the J call TRBJ1-1; no reliable D call. The CDR3 totals 13 residues. V gave up 5 bases and J gave up 1 base, with 8 bases separating them. Per the germline V gene, CDR1 is LNHDA and CDR2 is SQIVND (reference sequence). CDR3 in amino acids: CASSVAGNTEAFF. CDR3 nucleotides: TGTGCCAGTAGTGTTGCGGGGAACACTGAAGCTTTCTTT.

V is TRBV30 and J is TRBJ1-2; D not resolved. The CDR3 consists of 13 residues. V was pared by 7 bases and J by 2 bases, with 14 bases between. The germline V gene has CDR1 GTSNPN and CDR2 SVGIG (reference sequence). As DNA, the CDR3 is TGTGCCTACCTACCTGGACCCAACTATGGCTACACCTTC. Amino acid sequence: CAYLPGPNYGYTF.

The J gene is TRBJ2-5, the V gene TRBV27; D is unresolved. The CDR3 is 18 amino acids. V was shortened by 6 bases and J by 0 bases, with 23 bases between the two germline ends. The V gene's germline CDR1 is MNHEY and CDR2 SMNVEV (reference sequence). The CDR3 nucleotides read TGTGCCAGCAGCCCCTGGGTGGGTAGGCACGAGTACCAAGAGACCCAGTACTTC. The encoded protein is CASSPWVGRHEYQETQYF.

The chain employs TRBV10-2 and TRBJ1-5; 7 bases are shared with TRBD1. Germline-derived CDR1 and CDR2 are WSHSY and SAAADI. V was pared by 5 bases and J by 12 bases, with 16 bases of the junction left unmatched. The CDR3 is 15 residues long. The CDR3 sequence is CASSSTSTGIWIQHF. As DNA, the CDR3 is TGCGCCAGCAGTTCGACATCGACAGGGATCTGGATCCAGCATTTT.

V is TRBV2 and J is TRBJ1-5, with 10 bases identical to TRBD1. The J segment lost 9 bases and the V segment lost 6 bases, leaving 5 bases of the junction unmatched. Germline V gives CDR1 SNHLY, CDR2 FYNNEI. The CDR3 length is 13 residues. CDR3 bases: TGTGCCAGCAGAGACAGGGGGCTTGGGCCCCAGCATTTT. It codes for CASRDRGLGPQHF.

This chain links TRBV28 with TRBJ2-1; D is unclear. Trimming shortened V by 3 bases and J by 3 bases, and 9 bases separated the two germline ends. Germline assignment: CDR1 MDHEN and CDR2 SYDVKM. The CDR3 is made up of 14 amino acids. The CDR3 nucleotides read TGTGCCAGCAGTTTTAGCAGCGTCTACAATGAGCAGTTCTTC. Translating it yields CASSFSSVYNEQFF.